This entry features one TCR beta chain sequence. The antigen is undetermined. Clones were read by immunoSEQ multiplex PCR, and TCRdb kept only the in-frame ones, dropping some. Seen here are 15,000 or so clones, roughly 80% observed once, and the top ten hold roughly a third. Busulfan-fludarabine conditioning, marrow transplant, and cyclophosphamide on days +3 and +4 were administered. The data were obtained in a study of T cells after posttransplantation cyclophosphamide. Whole-study findings and limits: TRB overlap between skin or GI tissue T cells and blood was limited.

The sequence was collected from a female patient between 40 and 55 years old who received an allogeneic stem cell transplant from a related donor, was CMV-positive, and had no GVHD. Certain T cells may be donor cells from the graft. The input for sequencing was CD8+ T cells sorted from PBMCs, taken 1903 days after a stem cell transplant with posttransplant cyclophosphamide.

The chain's CDR3 is CASSQVLGTGSLYGYTF. The CDR3 coding sequence is TGCGCCAGCAGCCAAGTCCTCGGGACAGGGTCCCTCTATGGCTACACCTTC. The chain is built from TRBV4-3 and TRBJ1-2, with 9 bases identical to TRBD1. The CDR3 is 17 residues long. V was clipped by 1 base and J by 4 bases; unmatched bases: 10. Germline CDR1 reads LGHNA; CDR2 reads YSLEER.